This entry lists 15 T cell receptor beta chains sequenced from one sample in a study of shared clonotypes between healthy human individuals. Terminally differentiated effector memory CD45RA+ cells were excluded by CCR7 positive selection of CD45RO-negative cells. TCRdb's copy holds only in-frame clones and misses some; the assay was immunoSEQ multiplex PCR. The sample has 1.5 million to 2.5 million clones, approximately 94% seen once. Material: naive CD8+ T cells sorted from blood. All receptors derive from a man aged 18 to 29 in good health.

The gene calls are TRBV7-9 and TRBJ2-7; TRBD2 agrees at 10 bases. V lost 4 bases to trimming and J lost 3 bases; unmatched junction nucleotides: 18. This CDR3 region has 19 residues. Germline CDR1 is SEHNR and CDR2 is FQNEAQ (reference sequence). CDR3 nucleotides: TGTGCCAGCAGCTCCAAATTATTGGGGGGATGGACTAGCGGCTACGAGCAGTACTTC. This translates into CASSSKLLGGWTSGYEQYF.

The chain is built from TRBV7-9 and TRBJ2-7; 7 nucleotides agree with TRBD1. V shed 6 bases and J 0 bases; nucleotides not matched to a gene: 11. CDR3 size: 16 residues. Germline values: CDR1 SEHNR, CDR2 FQNEAQ (reference sequence). The CDR3 here is CASREQGRPISYEQYF. CDR3 DNA: TGTGCCAGCAGGGAACAGGGGCGCCCCATCTCCTACGAGCAGTACTTC.

The rearrangement links TRBV27 to TRBJ2-3; no reliable D call. Germline-derived CDR1 and CDR2 are MNHEY and SMNVEV (reference sequence). The length of the CDR3 is 14 residues. The ends were cut back, 2 bases at V and 5 bases at J, with 11 bases in the middle. DNA of the CDR3: TGTGCCAGCAGTTTAGTTTGGCAGCTAGATACGCAGTATTTT. It codes for CASSLVWQLDTQYF.

This sequence joins TRBV7-2 and TRBJ2-7, with 7 nucleotides matching TRBD2. Germline V CDR1 and CDR2: SGHTA, FQGNSA. After removal of 5 bases from V and 4 bases from J, the junction contained 11 bases not matched to a gene. The CDR3 runs to 15 residues. The CDR3 nucleotides are TGTGCCAGCAGCAATAAAAGCGGGATTGTATACGAGCAGTACTTC. This gives the protein CASSNKSGIVYEQYF.

The chain has TRBV5-1 and TRBJ2-3; D call uncertain. Germline V gene lookup returns CDR1 SGHRS and CDR2 YFSETQ. The CDR3 sequence is 11 residues long. Trimming took off 2 bases at V and 8 bases at J, with 6 bases between the two ends. In nucleotides, the CDR3 is TGCGCCAGCAGCTTCGAAGGTACGCAGTATTTT. This translates into CASSFEGTQYF.

V is TRBV9 and J is TRBJ2-7; D may be TRBD2 (6 bases). Germline V gene lookup returns CDR1 SGDLS and CDR2 YYNGEE. V lost 0 bases and J lost 8, with 12 bases in between. This CDR3 has 13 amino acids. CDR3 coding DNA: TGTGCCAGCAGCGTAGGTGGCGGGACCCAGCAGTACTTC. It translates to CASSVGGGTQQYF.

This rearrangement joins TRBV28 to TRBJ1-1; D gene ambiguous. There are 14 residues in the CDR3. V gave up 4 bases and J gave up 3 bases, with 12 bases separating them. Germline V gene lookup returns CDR1 MDHEN and CDR2 SYDVKM. The DNA of the CDR3 is TGTGCCAGCAGTTCCCGGGATTCCCACACTGAAGCTTTCTTT. Translating gives CASSSRDSHTEAFF.

The chain uses TRBV7-9 and TRBJ2-5; D perhaps matches TRBD1 (5 bases). The V end lost 5 bases, the J end lost 4 bases, and 20 bases lay between the germline ends. This CDR3 is 16 amino acids long. CDR1 SEHNR and CDR2 FQNEAQ come from the germline V gene (reference sequence). The CDR3 coding sequence is TGTGCCAGCAGCCCGCACCAACAGGTCATTGGAGAGACCCAGTACTTC. Translation gives CASSPHQQVIGETQYF. The entire variable domain, with the rest obtained from reference TRBV7-9 and TRBJ2-5, is as follows: DTGVSQNPRHKITKRGQNVTFRCDPISEHNRLYWYRQTLGQGPEFLTYFQNEAQLEKSRLLSDRFSAERPKGSFSTLEIQRTEQGDSAMYLCASSPHQQVIGETQYFGPGTRLLVL.

The V and J genes are TRBV9 and TRBJ2-5; D may match TRBD1 or TRBD2 (5 bases each). The V end lost 0 bases, the J end lost 5 bases, and 14 bases lay between the germline ends. The length of the CDR3 is 15 residues. CDR1 is SGDLS, CDR2 YYNGEE, per germline. The CDR3 is CASSVDEGPGETQYF. In nucleotides, the CDR3 is TGTGCCAGCAGCGTAGACGAGGGGCCAGGGGAGACCCAGTACTTC.

This clone has a handful of counts. The chain carries TRBV7-2 and TRBJ2-3; 11 bases map to TRBD2. CDR1 and CDR2 from the germline V gene are SGHTA and FQGNSA. This CDR3 comprises 17 residues. Trimming removed 5 bases from V and 0 bases from J; junction bases left unmatched: 7. CDR3 sequence: CASSMRLAGLSTDTQYF. CDR3 DNA: TGTGCCAGCAGCATGAGACTAGCGGGACTGAGCACAGATACGCAGTATTTT.

The chain uses TRBV27 and TRBJ1-1, with no clear D. CDR3 length: 13 amino acids. Germline V lookup: CDR1 MNHEY, CDR2 SMNVEV (reference sequence). Trimming removed 4 bases from V and 6 bases from J, with 12 bases in between. This CDR3 is CASSSPLVPEAFF. The CDR3, as DNA: TGTGCCAGCAGTTCCCCCTTAGTCCCTGAAGCTTTCTTT.

The chain couples TRBV13 to TRBJ2-6, with 12 positions matching TRBD2. The V and J ends lost 1 base and 2 bases, in that order; junction bases with no gene match: 6. The CDR3 runs to 19 residues. Germline V gene lookup returns CDR1 PRHDT and CDR2 FYEKMQ (reference sequence). CDR3 DNA: TGTGCCAGCAGCTTAGCGGGACTAGCGGGTGAGCCTGGGGCCAACGTCCTGACTTTC. Residues: CASSLAGLAGEPGANVLTF.

This chain's CDR3 is CASSYPTGATDTQYF. CDR3 nucleotide sequence: TGTGCCAGCAGTTACCCCACAGGAGCCACAGATACGCAGTATTTT. This rearrangement joins TRBV6-5 to TRBJ2-3, with a weak D call TRBD1 (5 bases). This CDR3 spans 15 amino acids. V gave up 2 bases and J gave up 2 bases, with 11 bases separating them. The germline CDR1 and CDR2 sequences are MNHEY and SVGAGI.

The genes are TRBV30 and TRBJ2-1; 11 bases fit TRBD2. The CDR3 length is 16 residues. Germline CDR1 is GTSNPN and CDR2 is SVGIG (reference sequence). J was trimmed by 7 bases and V by 4 bases; bases with no gene match: 12. CDR3 amino acids: CAWTDTTSGSWNEQFF. The CDR3 coding sequence is TGTGCCTGGACTGATACAACTAGCGGGAGTTGGAATGAGCAGTTCTTC.

V usage is TRBV5-6 and J usage is TRBJ2-1; the D is unclear. The germline gives CDR1 SGHDT, CDR2 YYEEEE. V shed 0 bases and J shed 6 bases, with 7 bases lying between them. This CDR3 has 13 amino acids. This chain's CDR3 is CASSLGEGNEQFF. The CDR3 nucleotides read TGTGCCAGCAGCTTGGGGGAAGGCAATGAGCAGTTCTTC. Filled out from reference TRBV5-6 and TRBJ2-1, the complete variable domain reads DAGVTQSPTHLIKTRGQQVTLRCSPKSGHDTVSWYQQALGQGPQFIFQYYEEEERQRGNFPDRFSGHQFPNYSSELNVNALLLGDSALYLCASSLGEGNEQFFGPGTRLTVL.